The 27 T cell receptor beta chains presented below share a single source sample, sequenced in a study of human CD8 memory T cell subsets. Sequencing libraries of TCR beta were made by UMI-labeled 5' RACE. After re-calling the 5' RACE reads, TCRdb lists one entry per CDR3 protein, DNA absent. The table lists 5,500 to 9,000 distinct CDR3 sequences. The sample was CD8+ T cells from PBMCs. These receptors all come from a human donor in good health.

The CDR3 sequence is CSASRGHEAGELFF. V is TRBV20-1 and J is TRBJ2-2; the TRBD1 assignment by TCRdb is unverifiable without DNA. The germline gives CDR1 DFQATT, CDR2 SNEGSKA (reference sequence). CDR3 length: 14 amino acids.

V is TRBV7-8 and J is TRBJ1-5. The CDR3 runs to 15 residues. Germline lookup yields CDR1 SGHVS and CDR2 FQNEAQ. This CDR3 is CASSTHQGPSQPQHF.

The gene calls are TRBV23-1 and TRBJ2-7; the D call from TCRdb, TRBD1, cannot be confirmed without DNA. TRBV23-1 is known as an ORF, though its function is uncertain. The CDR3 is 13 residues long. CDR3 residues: CASSQSAGTEQYF.

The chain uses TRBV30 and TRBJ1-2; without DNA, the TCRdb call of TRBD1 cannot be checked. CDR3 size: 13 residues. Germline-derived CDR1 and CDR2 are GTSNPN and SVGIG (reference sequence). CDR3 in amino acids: CAWSVGQGYGYTF.

The CDR3 reads CASSQGWPDYGYTF. This chain joins TRBV14 and TRBJ1-2. Germline values: CDR1 SGHDN, CDR2 FVKESK. This CDR3 comprises 14 residues.

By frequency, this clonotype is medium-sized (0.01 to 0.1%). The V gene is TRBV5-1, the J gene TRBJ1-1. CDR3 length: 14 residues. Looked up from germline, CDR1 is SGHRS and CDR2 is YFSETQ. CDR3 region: CASSDTVGNTEAFF.

CDR3 loop: CASSLHSGTRLQYF. The V and J genes are TRBV11-2 and TRBJ2-7; as DNA is missing, the TRBD1 call by TCRdb cannot be tested. The germline gives CDR1 SGHAT, CDR2 FQNNGV. The CDR3 extends over 14 amino acids.

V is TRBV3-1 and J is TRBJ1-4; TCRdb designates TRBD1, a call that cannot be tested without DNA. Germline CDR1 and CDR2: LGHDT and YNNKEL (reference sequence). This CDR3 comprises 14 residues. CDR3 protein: CASSQGTVNEKLFF.

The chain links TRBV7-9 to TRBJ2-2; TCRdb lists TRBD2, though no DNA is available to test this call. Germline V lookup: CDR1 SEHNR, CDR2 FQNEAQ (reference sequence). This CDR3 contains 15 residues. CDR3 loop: CASGAGGLYTGELFF. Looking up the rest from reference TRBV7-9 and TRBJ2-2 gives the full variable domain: DTGVSQNPRHKITKRGQNVTFRCDPISEHNRLYWYRQTLGQGPEFLTYFQNEAQLEKSRLLSDRFSAERPKGSFSTLEIQRTEQGDSAMYLCASGAGGLYTGELFFGEGSRLTVL.

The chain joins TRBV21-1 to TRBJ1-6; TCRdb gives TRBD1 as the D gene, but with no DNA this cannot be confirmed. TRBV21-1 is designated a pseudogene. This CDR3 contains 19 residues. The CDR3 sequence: CASSKLGVFCRGSDSPLHF.

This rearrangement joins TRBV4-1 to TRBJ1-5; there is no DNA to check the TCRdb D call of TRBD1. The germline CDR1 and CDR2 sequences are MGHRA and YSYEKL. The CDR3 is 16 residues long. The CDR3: CASSQWDRGRDQPQHF.

CDR3 protein: CASSFATDEIWYF. The chain uses TRBV5-4 and TRBJ2-7. In germline, CDR1 is SGHNT, CDR2 YYREEE (reference sequence). The CDR3 spans 13 residues. The full variable domain, rest sourced from reference TRBV5-4 and TRBJ2-7, is ETGVTQSPTHLIKTRGQQVTLRCSSQSGHNTVSWYQQALGQGPQFIFQYYREEENGRGNFPPRFSGLQFPNYSSELNVNALELDDSALYLCASSFATDEIWYFGPGTRLTVT.

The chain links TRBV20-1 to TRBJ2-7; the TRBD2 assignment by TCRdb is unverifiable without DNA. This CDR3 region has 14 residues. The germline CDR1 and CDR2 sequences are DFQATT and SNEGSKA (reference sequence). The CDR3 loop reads CSARGLVASYEQYF.

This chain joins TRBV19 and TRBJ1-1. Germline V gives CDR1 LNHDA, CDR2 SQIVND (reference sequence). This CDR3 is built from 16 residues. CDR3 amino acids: CASSINGSAMNTEAFF. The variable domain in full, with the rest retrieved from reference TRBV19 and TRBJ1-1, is DGGITQSPKYLFRKEGQNVTLSCEQNLNHDAMYWYRQDPGQGLRLIYYSQIVNDFQKGDIAEGYSVSREKKESFPLTVTSAQKNPTAFYLCASSINGSAMNTEAFFGQGTRLTVV.

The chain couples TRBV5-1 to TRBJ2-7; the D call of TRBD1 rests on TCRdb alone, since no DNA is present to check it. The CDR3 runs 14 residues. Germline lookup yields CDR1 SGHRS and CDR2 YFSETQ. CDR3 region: CASSLGGGRYEQYF.

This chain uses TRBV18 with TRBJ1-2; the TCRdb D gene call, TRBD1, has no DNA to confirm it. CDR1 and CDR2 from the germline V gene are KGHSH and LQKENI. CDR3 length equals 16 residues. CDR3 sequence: CASSPPSRTALYGYTF.

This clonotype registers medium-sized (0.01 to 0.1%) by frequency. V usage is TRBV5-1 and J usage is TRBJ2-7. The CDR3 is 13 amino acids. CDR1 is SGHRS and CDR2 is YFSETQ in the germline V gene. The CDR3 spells CASSWDITYEQYF.

The CDR3 spells CAWNNGLNTGELFF. The J gene is TRBJ2-2, the V gene TRBV30; TCRdb picks TRBD2, but there is no DNA to check that call. The germline gives CDR1 GTSNPN, CDR2 SVGIG (reference sequence). This CDR3 spans 14 amino acids.

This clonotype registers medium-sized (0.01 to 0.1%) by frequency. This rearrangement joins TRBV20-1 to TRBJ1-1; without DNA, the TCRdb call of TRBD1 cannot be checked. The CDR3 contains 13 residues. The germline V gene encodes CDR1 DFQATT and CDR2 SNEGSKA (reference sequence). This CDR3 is CSARRDTHTEAFF.

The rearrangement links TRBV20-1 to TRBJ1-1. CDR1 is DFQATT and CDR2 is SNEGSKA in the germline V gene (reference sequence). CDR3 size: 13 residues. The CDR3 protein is CSGELGEGTEAFF.

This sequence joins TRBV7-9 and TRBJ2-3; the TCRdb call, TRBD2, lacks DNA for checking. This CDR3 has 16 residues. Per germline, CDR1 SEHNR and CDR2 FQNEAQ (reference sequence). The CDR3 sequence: CASSSWTSGSTDTQYF.

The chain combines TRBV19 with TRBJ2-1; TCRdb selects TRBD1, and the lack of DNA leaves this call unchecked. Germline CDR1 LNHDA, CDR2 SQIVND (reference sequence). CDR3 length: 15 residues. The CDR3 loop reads CASSMGQGRYNEQFF.

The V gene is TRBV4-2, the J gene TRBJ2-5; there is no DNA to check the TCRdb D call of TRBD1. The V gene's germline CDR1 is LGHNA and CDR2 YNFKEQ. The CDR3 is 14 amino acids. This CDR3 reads CASSPYSGGETQYF.

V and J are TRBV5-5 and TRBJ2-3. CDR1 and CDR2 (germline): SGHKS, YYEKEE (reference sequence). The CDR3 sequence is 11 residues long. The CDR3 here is CASSYTDTQYF.

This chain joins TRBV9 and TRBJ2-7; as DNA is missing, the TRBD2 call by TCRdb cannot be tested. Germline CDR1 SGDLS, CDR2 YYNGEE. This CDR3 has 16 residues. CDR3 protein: CASSVGLAGASYEQYF. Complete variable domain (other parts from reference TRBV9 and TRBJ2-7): DSGVTQTPKHLITATGQRVTLRCSPRSGDLSVYWYQQSLDQGLQFLIQYYNGEERAKGNILERFSAQQFPDLHSELNLSSLELGDSALYFCASSVGLAGASYEQYFGPGTRLTVT.

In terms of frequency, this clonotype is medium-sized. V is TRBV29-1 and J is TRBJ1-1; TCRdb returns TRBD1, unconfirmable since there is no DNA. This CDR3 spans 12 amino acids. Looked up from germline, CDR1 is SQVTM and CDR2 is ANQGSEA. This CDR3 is CSVGAHRGEAFF.

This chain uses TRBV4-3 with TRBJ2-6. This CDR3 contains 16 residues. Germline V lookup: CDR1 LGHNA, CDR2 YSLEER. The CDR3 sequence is CASSQDRGSGANVLTF.